The 29 T cell receptor beta chains reported below all come from one sample, sequenced in a study of glioma-infiltrating T cells. Amplification of TCR alpha and beta CDR3 regions from RNA used iRepertoire nested multiplex PCR. TCRdb called the multiplex PCR reads again in MiXCR, with one record for every CDR3 protein. The data hold under 150,000 distinct CDR3 sequences, with approximately 39% observed a single time. Sequencing used glioma tissue, nonneoplastic brain tissue, or PBMCs (not recorded which). The receptor source for this set is a human donor with low-grade glioma or glioblastoma, undergoing nonglioma brain surgery, or in good health (not recorded which).

The chain couples TRBV7-2 to TRBJ2-7; 9 bases line up with TRBD1. The CDR3 sequence is 15 residues long. The V and J ends lost 5 bases and 4 bases, in that order; junction bases with no gene match: 9. Per germline, CDR1 SGHTA and CDR2 FQGNSA. The CDR3 spells CASSAEQGAGYEQYF. In DNA, the CDR3 is TGTGCCAGCAGCGCGGAACAGGGGGCGGGTTACGAGCAGTACTTC.

The chain couples TRBV6-1 to TRBJ1-1; a weak D match, TRBD1 (6 bases). The germline gives CDR1 MNHNS, CDR2 SASEGT. The CDR3 consists of 14 residues. Trimming left V 6 bases short and J 4 bases short, with 15 bases between. CDR3: CASSQVGGGTEAFF. CDR3 sequence (DNA): TGTGCCAGCAGCCAAGTAGGAGGGGGCACTGAAGCTTTCTTT.

The table lists this clonotype with a count of one. This chain connects TRBV5-5 to TRBJ2-5, with 12 bases lining up with TRBD1. This CDR3 contains 15 residues. With 4 bases clipped from V and 5 bases from J, the junction kept 6 bases outside the gene matches. Germline V gene sequence: CDR1 SGHKS, CDR2 YYEKEE (reference sequence). The CDR3 bases are TGTGCCAGCAGCCGGGGACAGGGGGCGTCGGAGACCCAGTACTTC. Its protein product is CASSRGQGASETQYF.

J is TRBJ2-3 and V is TRBV2; D perhaps matches TRBD1 (6 bases). Trimming pared 5 bases from V and 4 bases from J, leaving 16 bases between. The germline gives CDR1 SNHLY, CDR2 FYNNEI. The CDR3 sequence is 15 residues long. Written as DNA, the CDR3 is TGTGCCAGCAGTACCACAGGGAGCGCGTCAGATACGCAGTATTTT. The encoded protein is CASSTTGSASDTQYF.

The V gene is TRBV12-3 or TRBV12-4, the J gene TRBJ2-3, with D uncertain. The CDR3 has 14 amino acids. The V and J ends lost 1 base and 2 bases respectively, with 7 bases between them. CDR3 residues: CASSLVSYTDTQYF. CDR3 in DNA: TGTGCCAGCAGTTTAGTTAGCTACACAGATACGCAGTATTTT.

As concerns this clonotype: A much larger clone is a single base away; this may be a read error. This chain uses TRBV6-1 with TRBJ2-7, with 8 bases matching TRBD1. Germline-derived CDR1 and CDR2 are MNHNS and SASEGT. After removal of 6 bases from V and 3 bases from J, the junction contained 7 bases not matched to a gene. The CDR3 consists of 14 residues. The CDR3 DNA follows: TGTGCCAGCAGCCAGGGACAGGCAGACTACGAGCAGTACTTC. Protein: CASSQGQADYEQYF.

This sequence joins TRBV7-9 and TRBJ1-2, with D tentatively TRBD1 (6 bases). Trimming removed 5 bases at V and 3 bases at J, with 13 bases between. The germline CDR1 and CDR2 sequences are SEHNR and FQNEAQ (reference sequence). The CDR3 covers 14 residues. The CDR3 region is CASSMRGTDYGYTF. The CDR3 nucleotides are TGTGCCAGCAGCATGAGGGGGACCGACTATGGCTACACCTTC.

The sample holds many counts of this clonotype. This chain uses TRBV10-3 with TRBJ1-1, with TRBD1 identical over 10 bases. Germline trimming cut 6 bases from V and 1 base from J; bases unmatched to any gene: 8. Germline lookup yields CDR1 ENHRY and CDR2 SYGVKD. The CDR3 sequence is 16 residues long. CDR3 DNA: TGTGCCATCAGCCCACCCAGACAGGGGGCGAACACTGAAGCTTTCTTT. As protein: CAISPPRQGANTEAFF.

This clonotype came up a few times. V and J are TRBV20-1 and TRBJ1-2, with a tentative D call TRBD1 (6 bases). Germline V gene data show CDR1 as DFQATT and CDR2 as SNEGSKA (reference sequence). This CDR3 comprises 15 residues. The ends were cut back, 0 bases at V and 8 bases at J, with 19 bases in the middle. The CDR3 DNA reads TGCAGTGCTAGAGAAGGGGGTCGGGAAAGCTTGGGCTACACCTTC. Encoded protein: CSAREGGRESLGYTF.

The rearrangement links TRBV27 to TRBJ2-7; possibly TRBD1 or TRBD2 for D (5 bases each). The CDR3 is 13 residues long. Germline V gene sequence: CDR1 MNHEY, CDR2 SMNVEV (reference sequence). The V end lost 1 base, the J end lost 6 bases, and 10 bases lay between the germline ends. CDR3: CASSLFRGLEQYF. In DNA, the CDR3 is TGTGCCAGCAGTTTATTTCGGGGCCTCGAGCAGTACTTC.

In its sample, this clonotype was seen once. CDR3 amino acids: CASSFWRDDTDTQYF. The CDR3 bases are TGTGCCAGCAGTTTTTGGCGGGACGACACAGATACGCAGTATTTT. The J gene is TRBJ2-3, the V gene TRBV27; D possibly corresponds to TRBD2 (6 bases). V was clipped by 3 bases and J by 2 bases, with 12 bases between them. This CDR3 region has 15 residues. The germline gives CDR1 MNHEY, CDR2 SMNVEV (reference sequence).

The rearrangement uses TRBV7-2 and TRBJ1-2; D possibly corresponds to TRBD1 (5 bases). Germline V CDR1 and CDR2: SGHTA, FQGNSA. With 1 base removed from V and 8 bases from J, the gap between germline ends came to 17 bases. The CDR3 runs to 15 residues. In nucleotides, the CDR3 is TGTGCCAGCAGCTTAGGGGACGGCCTAGGGGTAGGCTACACCTTC. Its protein is CASSLGDGLGVGYTF.

This clonotype was observed at least ten times. The chain employs TRBV6-1 and TRBJ2-3; D is unresolved. V was pared by 6 bases and J by 0 bases, with 4 bases between. This CDR3 region has 12 residues. CDR1 and CDR2 (germline): MNHNS, SASEGT. CDR3 in amino acids: CASRLSTDTQYF. Here the CDR3 DNA reads TGTGCCAGCAGGCTAAGCACAGATACGCAGTATTTT.

The chain has TRBV2 and TRBJ2-3; the D gene could be TRBD1 or TRBD2 (5 bases each). V dropped 8 bases and J dropped 3 bases, with 18 bases sitting between them. Germline lookup yields CDR1 SNHLY and CDR2 FYNNEI. CDR3 length: 15 amino acids. In DNA, the CDR3 is TGTGCCAGCGCCTTTTCCGGGACGGTTACAGATACGCAGTATTTT. Amino acids: CASAFSGTVTDTQYF.

This clonotype has at least ten counts. The chain uses TRBV28 and TRBJ2-3; the match to TRBD2 covers 11 bases. The CDR3 spans 16 residues. The V gene's germline CDR1 is MDHEN and CDR2 SYDVKM. V shed 4 bases and J 11 bases; nucleotides not matched to a gene: 14. CDR3 sequence reads: CASSSPGTSGRAVQYF. CDR3 coding DNA: TGTGCCAGCAGTTCACCTGGGACTAGCGGAAGAGCGGTGCAGTATTTT.

The V gene is TRBV27, the J gene TRBJ2-7; 11 bases align to TRBD1. Germline V gene data show CDR1 as MNHEY and CDR2 as SMNVEV (reference sequence). Unmatched junction bases numbered 6, after V lost 8 bases and J lost 6 bases. The CDR3 is made up of 13 amino acids. The CDR3 here is CASSPGQGVEQYF. CDR3 nucleotide sequence: TGTGCCAGCTCCCCGGGACAGGGGGTCGAGCAGTACTTC.

This clonotype has just a few counts. The V call is TRBV6-2 or TRBV6-3, the J call TRBJ2-7, with D possibly being TRBD1 (6 bases). Trimming shortened V by 8 bases and J by 0 bases, and 14 bases separated the two germline ends. Per the germline V gene, CDR1 is MNHEY and CDR2 is SVGEGT. The CDR3 extends over 14 amino acids. This CDR3 reads CASLQGRSSYEQYF. The CDR3 DNA reads as TGTGCCAGCTTACAGGGAAGAAGCTCCTACGAGCAGTACTTC.

This clonotype has just a few counts. V and J are TRBV6-2 or TRBV6-3 and TRBJ1-6, with a possible D match to TRBD1 (6 bases). The CDR3 loop spans 15 amino acids. V gave up 2 bases and J gave up 4 bases, with 9 bases separating them. Germline V gene sequence: CDR1 MNHEY, CDR2 SVGEGT. As DNA, the CDR3 is TGTGCCAGCAGTTACCGGGGGCCATATAATTCACCCCTCCACTTT. It encodes CASSYRGPYNSPLHF.

This clonotype showed up many times. The chain couples TRBV24-1 to TRBJ2-1; D may correspond to TRBD1 or TRBD2 (5 bases each). The CDR3 runs 12 residues. V gave up 10 bases and J gave up 9 bases, with 15 bases separating them. CDR1 KGHDR and CDR2 SFDVKD come from the germline V gene. The CDR3 loop is CATKATGTEQFF. CDR3 sequence (DNA): TGTGCCACTAAAGCGACGGGGACTGAGCAGTTCTTC.

The V and J genes are TRBV28 and TRBJ1-2, with D possibly TRBD1 on 6 matching bases. The length of the CDR3 is 13 residues. V shed 4 bases and J shed 8 bases, with 14 bases lying between them. Germline CDR1 reads MDHEN; CDR2 reads SYDVKM. The CDR3 DNA reads TGTGCCAGCAGTTCGACAGGTACAGCCGGCTACACCTTC. Translated, it gives CASSSTGTAGYTF.

This clonotype was recorded at least ten times. V is TRBV20-1 and J is TRBJ2-1; D unclear. This CDR3 region has 10 residues. Germline values: CDR1 DFQATT, CDR2 SNEGSKA (reference sequence). V shed 2 bases and J shed 8 bases, with 4 bases lying between them. CDR3 sequence (DNA): TGCAGTGCTAGACGTGATGAGCAGTTCTTC. Its translation is CSARRDEQFF.

The chain has TRBV28 and TRBJ2-7; TRBD2 aligns across 10 bases. V was pared by 5 bases and J by 0 bases, with 4 bases of the junction left unmatched. Germline V lookup: CDR1 MDHEN, CDR2 SYDVKM. The CDR3 sequence is 15 residues long. This CDR3 is CASSTRTSGSYEQYF. The DNA for the CDR3 is TGTGCCAGCAGTACTCGGACTAGCGGCTCCTACGAGCAGTACTTC.

As to this clonotype: An end of the junction does not agree with germline; a read error may underlie this. This chain links TRBV10-2 with TRBJ2-7; 9 bases are shared with TRBD1. The CDR3 spans 15 residues. CDR1 and CDR2 from the germline V gene are WSHSY and SAAADI. The DNA of the CDR3 is TGTGCCACCCGGAACCGGGACAGGGCAACCTACGAGCAGTACTTC. Its protein product is CATRNRDRATYEQYF.

Only a few counts were recorded for this clonotype. V and J are TRBV7-2 and TRBJ2-3; D is unclear. CDR3 length equals 13 residues. Germline assignment: CDR1 SGHTA and CDR2 FQGNSA. Trimming pared 1 base from V and 2 bases from J, leaving 4 bases between. In DNA, the CDR3 is TGTGCCAGCAGCTTAGAGCCCACAGATACGCAGTATTTT. Amino acids: CASSLEPTDTQYF.

V usage is TRBV29-1 and J usage is TRBJ2-5, with D unresolved. The V gene's germline CDR1 is SQVTM and CDR2 ANQGSEA. Trimming took off 2 bases at V and 2 bases at J, with 15 bases between the two ends. This CDR3 has 15 amino acids. The chain's CDR3 is CSVEIHLRVQETQYF. In nucleotides, the CDR3 is TGCAGCGTTGAAATCCATCTCCGGGTACAAGAGACCCAGTACTTC.

This rearrangement joins TRBV6-1 to TRBJ2-7; 8 bases are a match to TRBD1. Trimming removed 7 bases from V and 3 bases from J; junction bases left unmatched: 5. Germline CDR1 reads MNHNS; CDR2 reads SASEGT. The CDR3 is 13 residues long. The CDR3 spells CASIARGHYEQYF. In nucleotides, the CDR3 is TGTGCCAGCATAGCCAGGGGGCACTACGAGCAGTACTTC.

The gene calls are TRBV9 and TRBJ1-1; D is perhaps TRBD1 (5 bases). Germline V gene lookup returns CDR1 SGDLS and CDR2 YYNGEE. The CDR3 has 14 residues. Deletions cut 2 bases from V and 2 bases from J, with 10 bases between. CDR3 sequence (DNA): TGTGCCAGCAGCGTGGTCGACAGAAACACTGAAGCTTTCTTT. It yields the protein CASSVVDRNTEAFF.

This clonotype was found a few times. CDR3 bases: TGTGCCAGCAGTACGAAACTAGCGGGAAGCTACAATGAGCAGTTCTTC. The encoded protein is CASSTKLAGSYNEQFF. V and J are TRBV12-3 or TRBV12-4 and TRBJ2-1, with 10 nucleotides matching TRBD2. The J segment lost 3 bases and the V segment lost 5 bases, leaving 7 bases of the junction unmatched. The CDR3 contains 16 residues.

This clonotype has just a few counts. The chain employs TRBV7-2 and TRBJ2-2; D might be TRBD1 or TRBD2, each matching 6 bases. From germline, CDR1 is SGHTA and CDR2 FQGNSA. The CDR3 sequence is 22 residues long. Trimming stripped 1 base from V and 4 bases from J, with 31 bases between. The DNA of the CDR3 is TGTGCCAGCAGCTTAGTGACAGTCCTCGGAGTAGAGGGGGGCCCGGGCACCGGGGAGCTGTTTTTT. It encodes CASSLVTVLGVEGGPGTGELFF. Full variable domain (missing parts from reference TRBV7-2 and TRBJ2-2): GAGVSQSPSNKVTEKGKDVELRCDPISGHTALYWYRQSLGQGLEFLIYFQGNSAPDKSGLPSDRFSAERTGGSVSTLTIQRTQQEDSAVYLCASSLVTVLGVEGGPGTGELFFGEGSRLTVL.